This T cell receptor (beta chain) originates from a study of cytomegalovirus exposure and HLA in healthy donors. The overall study: Unique TCRs from HLA-typed donors, some 85 million of them, were held in an early data release. Overall study results and limits: It was reported that TCR beta sequences correctly inferred the HLA-A and HLA-B alleles for most subjects. Cytomegalovirus-associated status was assigned to some 180 TCR beta chains. Presence/absence results assume similar sequencing depth per donor, which may not hold.

The CDR3 totals 16 residues. Germline CDR1 SGHTA, CDR2 FQGTGA. V lost 0 bases, J lost 13 bases, and 14 bases stayed unmatched. Worth noting for this clone: Its antigen is unidentified.

The study ran its PCR with 60 Vbeta and 13 Jbeta primers. This table comes from immunoSEQ multiplex PCR, and its TCRdb copy is limited to in-frame clones, with some not included. The sample has roughly 190,000 clones, about 80% seen once; the top ten hold roughly 1.1%. V and J are TRBV7-3 and TRBJ2-1; 8 bases map to TRBD2. The sequenced sample was PBMCs. The receptor was derived from a woman in her 40s in good health and CMV-seronegative. The CDR3 protein is CASSLTGTSSPHGQFF. CDR3 coding DNA: TGTGCCAGCAGCTTAACCGGGACTAGTAGTCCTCATGGCCAGTTCTTC.